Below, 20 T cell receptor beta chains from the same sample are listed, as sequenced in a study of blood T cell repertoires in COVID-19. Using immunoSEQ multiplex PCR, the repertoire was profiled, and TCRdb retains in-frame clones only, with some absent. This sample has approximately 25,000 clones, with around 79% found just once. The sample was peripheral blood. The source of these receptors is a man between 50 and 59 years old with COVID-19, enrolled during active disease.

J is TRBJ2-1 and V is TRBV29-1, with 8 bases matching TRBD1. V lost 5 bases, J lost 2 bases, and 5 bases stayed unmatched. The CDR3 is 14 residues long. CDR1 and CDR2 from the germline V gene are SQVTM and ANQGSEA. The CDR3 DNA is TGCAGCGTTCCGACAGGGGAGGCCTACAATGAGCAGTTCTTC. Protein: CSVPTGEAYNEQFF.

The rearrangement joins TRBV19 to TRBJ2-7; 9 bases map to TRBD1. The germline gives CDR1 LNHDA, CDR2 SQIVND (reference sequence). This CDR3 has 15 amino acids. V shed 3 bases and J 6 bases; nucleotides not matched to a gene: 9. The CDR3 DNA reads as TGTGCCAGTAGTATGTCGACAGGGGGACCTCTCGAGCAGTACTTC. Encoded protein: CASSMSTGGPLEQYF.

For the CDR3, the DNA is TGTGCCAGCGTAGACTGGCCGGGCGAGCAGTACTTC. As protein: CASVDWPGEQYF. V gene TRBV6-5 combines with J gene TRBJ2-7, with D unclear. This CDR3 region has 12 residues. Trimming removed 8 bases at V and 6 bases at J, with 14 bases between. Germline values: CDR1 MNHEY, CDR2 SVGAGI.

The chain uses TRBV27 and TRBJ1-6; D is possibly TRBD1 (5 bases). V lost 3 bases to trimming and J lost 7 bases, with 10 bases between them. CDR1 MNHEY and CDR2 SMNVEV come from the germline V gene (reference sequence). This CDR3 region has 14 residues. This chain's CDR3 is CASSFRVENSPLHF. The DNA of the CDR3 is TGTGCCAGCAGTTTCAGGGTTGAGAATTCACCCCTCCACTTT.

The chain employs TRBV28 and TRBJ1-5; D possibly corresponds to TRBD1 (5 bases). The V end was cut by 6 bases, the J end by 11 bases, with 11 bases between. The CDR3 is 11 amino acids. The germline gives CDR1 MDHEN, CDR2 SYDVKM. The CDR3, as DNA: TGTGCCAGCAGCCGCGTAGGGGCCCAGCATTTT. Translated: CASSRVGAQHF.

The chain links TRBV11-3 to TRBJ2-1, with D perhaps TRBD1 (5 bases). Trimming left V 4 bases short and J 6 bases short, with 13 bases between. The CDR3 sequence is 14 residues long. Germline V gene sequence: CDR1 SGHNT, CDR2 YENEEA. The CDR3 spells CASSSQQVSNEQFF. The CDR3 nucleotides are TGTGCCAGCAGCTCGCAACAGGTTTCCAATGAGCAGTTCTTC.

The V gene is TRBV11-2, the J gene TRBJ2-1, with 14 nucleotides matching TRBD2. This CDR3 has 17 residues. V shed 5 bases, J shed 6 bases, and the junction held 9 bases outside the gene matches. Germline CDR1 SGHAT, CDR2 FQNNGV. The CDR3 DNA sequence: TGTGCCAGCAGCCAAACCACCGGGACTAGCGGGAGCAATGAGCAGTTCTTC. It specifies CASSQTTGTSGSNEQFF.

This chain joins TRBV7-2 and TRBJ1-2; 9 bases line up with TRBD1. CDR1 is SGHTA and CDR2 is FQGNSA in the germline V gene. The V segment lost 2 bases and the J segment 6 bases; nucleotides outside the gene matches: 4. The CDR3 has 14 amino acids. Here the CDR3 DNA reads TGTGCCAGCAGCTTAAACGGACAGGGGAATGGCTACACCTTC. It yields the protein CASSLNGQGNGYTF.

CDR3 loop: CATKPGSIEDTQYF. The CDR3 DNA follows: TGTGCCACCAAACCGGGGTCGATAGAAGATACGCAGTATTTT. J is TRBJ2-3 and V is TRBV10-3, with D perhaps TRBD2 (5 bases). The CDR3 spans 14 residues. Germline-derived CDR1 and CDR2 are ENHRY and SYGVKD. Trimming took 10 bases from V and 5 from J, leaving 19 bases between them.

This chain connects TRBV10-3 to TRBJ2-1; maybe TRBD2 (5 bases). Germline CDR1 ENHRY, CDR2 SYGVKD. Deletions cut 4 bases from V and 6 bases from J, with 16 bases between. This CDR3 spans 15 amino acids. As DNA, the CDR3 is TGTGCCATCAGTGTTTGGTACGTCGGAGGCAATGAGCAGTTCTTC. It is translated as CAISVWYVGGNEQFF.

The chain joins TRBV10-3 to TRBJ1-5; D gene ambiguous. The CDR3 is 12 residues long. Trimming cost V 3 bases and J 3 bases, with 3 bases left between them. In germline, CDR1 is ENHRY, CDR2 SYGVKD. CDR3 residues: CAISDNNQPQHF. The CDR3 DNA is TGTGCCATCAGTGACAACAATCAGCCCCAGCATTTT.

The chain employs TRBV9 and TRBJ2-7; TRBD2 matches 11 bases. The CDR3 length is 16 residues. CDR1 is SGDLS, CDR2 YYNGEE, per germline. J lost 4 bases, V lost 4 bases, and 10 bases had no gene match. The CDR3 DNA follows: TGTGCCAGCAGCCCGGTTGGGACTAGCGGAAAATACGAGCAGTACTTC. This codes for CASSPVGTSGKYEQYF.

CDR3 DNA: TGCGCCAGCAGCCATGACCCGGGCTCTGGGGCCAACGTCCTGACTTTC. This encodes CASSHDPGSGANVLTF. The chain uses TRBV4-1 and TRBJ2-6; D is unclear. The CDR3 is 16 residues long. CDR1 and CDR2 from the germline V gene are MGHRA and YSYEKL. V lost 3 bases and J lost 0, with 9 bases in between.

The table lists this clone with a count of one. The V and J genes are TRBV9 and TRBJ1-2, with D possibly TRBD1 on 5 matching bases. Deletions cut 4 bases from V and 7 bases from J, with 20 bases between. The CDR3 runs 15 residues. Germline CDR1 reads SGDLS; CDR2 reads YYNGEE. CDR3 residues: CASSPRGGVGGGYTF. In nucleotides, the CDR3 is TGTGCCAGCAGCCCCCGCGGTGGGGTGGGGGGTGGCTACACCTTC.

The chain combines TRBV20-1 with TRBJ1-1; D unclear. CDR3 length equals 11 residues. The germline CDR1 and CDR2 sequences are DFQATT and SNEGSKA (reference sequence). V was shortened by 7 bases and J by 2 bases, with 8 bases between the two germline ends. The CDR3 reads CSGSHNTEAFF. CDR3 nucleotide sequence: TGCAGTGGGTCACACAACACTGAAGCTTTCTTT.

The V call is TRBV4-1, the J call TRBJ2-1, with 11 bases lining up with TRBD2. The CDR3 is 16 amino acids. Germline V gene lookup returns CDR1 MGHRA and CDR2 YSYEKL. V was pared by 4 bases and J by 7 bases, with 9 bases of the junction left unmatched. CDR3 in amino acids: CASSPTSGAPENEQFF. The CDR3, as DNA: TGCGCCAGCAGCCCGACTAGCGGGGCGCCCGAGAATGAGCAGTTCTTC.

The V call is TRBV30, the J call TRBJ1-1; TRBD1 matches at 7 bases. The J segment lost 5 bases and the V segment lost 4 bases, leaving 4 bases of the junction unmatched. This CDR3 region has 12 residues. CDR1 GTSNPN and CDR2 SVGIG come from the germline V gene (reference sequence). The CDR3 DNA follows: TGTGCCTGGACAGGGGGAAGGACTGAAGCTTTCTTT. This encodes CAWTGGRTEAFF.

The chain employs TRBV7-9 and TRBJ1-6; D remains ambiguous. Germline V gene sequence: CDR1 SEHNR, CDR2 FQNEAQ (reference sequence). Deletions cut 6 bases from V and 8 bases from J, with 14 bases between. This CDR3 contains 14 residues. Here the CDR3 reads CASSPAGSDSPLHF. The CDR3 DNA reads TGTGCCAGCAGTCCTGCCGGGTCGGATTCACCCCTCCACTTT.

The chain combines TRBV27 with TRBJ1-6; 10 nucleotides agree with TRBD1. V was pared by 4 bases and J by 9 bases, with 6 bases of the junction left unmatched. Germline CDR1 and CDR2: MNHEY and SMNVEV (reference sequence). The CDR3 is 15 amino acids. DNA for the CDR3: TGTGCCAGCAGTTCCTACCGGGACAGGGGTTCACCCCTCCACTTT. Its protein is CASSSYRDRGSPLHF.

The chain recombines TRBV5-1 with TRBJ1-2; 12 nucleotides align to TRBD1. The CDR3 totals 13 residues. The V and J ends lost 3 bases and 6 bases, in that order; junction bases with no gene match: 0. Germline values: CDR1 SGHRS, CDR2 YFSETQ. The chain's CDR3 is CASSWDRGHGYTF. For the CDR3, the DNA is TGCGCCAGCAGCTGGGACAGGGGGCATGGCTACACCTTC.